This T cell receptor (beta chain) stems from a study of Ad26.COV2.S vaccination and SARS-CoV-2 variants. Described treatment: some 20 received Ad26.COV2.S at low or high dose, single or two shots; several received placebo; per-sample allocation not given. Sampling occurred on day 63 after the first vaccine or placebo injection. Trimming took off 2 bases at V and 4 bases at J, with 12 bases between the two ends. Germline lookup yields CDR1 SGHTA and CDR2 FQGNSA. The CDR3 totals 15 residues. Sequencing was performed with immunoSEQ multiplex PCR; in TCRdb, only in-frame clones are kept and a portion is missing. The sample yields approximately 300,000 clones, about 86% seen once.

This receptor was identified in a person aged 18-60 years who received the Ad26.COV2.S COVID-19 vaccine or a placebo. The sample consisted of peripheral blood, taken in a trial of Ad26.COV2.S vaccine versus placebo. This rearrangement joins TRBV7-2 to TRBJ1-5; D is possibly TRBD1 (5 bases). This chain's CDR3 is CASSLRQSGNQPQHF. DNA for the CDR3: TGTGCCAGCAGCTTAAGACAGTCGGGGAATCAGCCCCAGCATTTT. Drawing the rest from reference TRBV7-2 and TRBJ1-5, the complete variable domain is GAGVSQSPSNKVTEKGKDVELRCDPISGHTALYWYRQSLGQGLEFLIYFQGNSAPDKSGLPSDRFSAERTGGSVSTLTIQRTQQEDSAVYLCASSLRQSGNQPQHFGDGTRLSIL.